This passage covers 18 T cell receptor beta chains from one sample sequenced in a study of PD-1 blockade in classical Hodgkin lymphoma. Relapse after autologous stem cell transplantation occurred in every patient, and brentuximab vedotin exposure varied. Assay: immunoSEQ multiplex PCR; the TCRdb copy retains only in-frame clones and omits some. The sample gives 100,000 to 120,000 clones, about 89% of which show up once; 15% to 20% is in the top ten. Sequencing used peripheral blood mononuclear cells (PBMCs), obtained before the second cycle of nivolumab. Receptors were obtained from a human donor with classical Hodgkin lymphoma.

For this clone: This CDR3 is also generated by other DNA sequences in the sample. The chain links TRBV27 to TRBJ1-1, with a tentative D call TRBD1 (5 bases). The CDR3 contains 13 residues. Trimming took off 2 bases at V and 3 bases at J, with 7 bases between the two ends. Germline-derived CDR1 and CDR2 are MNHEY and SMNVEV (reference sequence). CDR3 sequence (DNA): TGTGCCAGCAGTTTAAGCAGGGACACTGAAGCTTTCTTT. Translated: CASSLSRDTEAFF.

The genes are TRBV11-1 and TRBJ2-3; D remains ambiguous. V shed 5 bases and J shed 3 bases, with 9 bases lying between them. Germline V gene lookup returns CDR1 SGHAT and CDR2 FQDESV (reference sequence). CDR3 length equals 13 residues. The DNA for the CDR3 is TGTGCCAGCAGCATCAGTGGTACAGATACGCAGTATTTT. The encoded protein is CASSISGTDTQYF.

The chain recombines TRBV27 with TRBJ1-5; D is perhaps TRBD1 (5 bases). V lost 6 bases and J 3 bases, leaving 12 bases between the germline ends. The V gene's germline CDR1 is MNHEY and CDR2 SMNVEV (reference sequence). The CDR3 runs 14 residues. The CDR3 spells CASSRGGFNQPQHF. Written as DNA, the CDR3 is TGTGCCAGCAGCCGTGGGGGGTTCAATCAGCCCCAGCATTTT.

This sequence joins TRBV28 and TRBJ2-3; 7 nucleotides agree with TRBD2. The CDR3 extends over 15 amino acids. V was clipped by 4 bases and J by 2 bases; unmatched bases: 6. Germline CDR1 reads MDHEN; CDR2 reads SYDVKM. CDR3 protein: CASSWGTTHTDTQYF. In nucleotides, the CDR3 is TGTGCCAGCAGTTGGGGGACTACACACACAGATACGCAGTATTTT.

This chain joins TRBV12-5 and TRBJ2-1; 12 bases align to TRBD2. The ends lost 6 bases at V and 7 bases at J; junction bases unmatched: 4. The CDR3 length is 14 residues. The germline V gene has CDR1 LGHNT and CDR2 FRNRAP. CDR3 loop: CASGNGTSGNEQFF. The CDR3 region has the DNA TGTGCTAGTGGAAACGGGACTAGCGGGAATGAGCAGTTCTTC.

The chain links TRBV10-3 to TRBJ2-3, with TRBD1 as a possible D gene (5 bases). Trimming stripped 6 bases from V and 2 bases from J, with 12 bases between. The CDR3 is 14 residues long. The germline V gene has CDR1 ENHRY and CDR2 SYGVKD. In nucleotides, the CDR3 is TGTGCCATCAGCCAACAGGCTACCACAGATACGCAGTATTTT. It translates to CAISQQATTDTQYF.

The genes are TRBV18 and TRBJ2-7; the match to TRBD2 covers 7 bases. This CDR3 is 14 amino acids long. The V gene end was trimmed by 4 bases and the J gene end by 0 bases; junction bases not matched to a gene: 3. CDR1 and CDR2 (germline): KGHSH, LQKENI. The CDR3 reads CASSRGGSSYEQYF. The CDR3 DNA follows: TGTGCCAGCTCACGTGGCGGGAGCTCCTACGAGCAGTACTTC.

The V call is TRBV11-2, the J call TRBJ1-3, with D perhaps matching TRBD1 (6 bases). CDR3 length: 17 amino acids. V was cut by 5 bases and J by 1 base, with 18 bases left in between. Germline assignment: CDR1 SGHAT and CDR2 FQNNGV. CDR3 sequence: CASSPHRERLSGNTIYF. CDR3 nucleotide sequence: TGTGCCAGCAGCCCACACAGGGAGAGACTTTCTGGAAACACCATATATTTT.

This sequence joins TRBV28 and TRBJ1-5; D is ambiguous. This CDR3 spans 12 amino acids. Germline-derived CDR1 and CDR2 are MDHEN and SYDVKM. Trimming removed 10 bases from V and 6 bases from J, with 13 bases in between. In DNA, the CDR3 is TGTGCCACCTCCCGGGGAGCTCAGCCCCAGCATTTT. Amino acid sequence: CATSRGAQPQHF.

This clone was picked up one time. CDR3 residues: CASSLQEPYEQYF. DNA of the CDR3: TGTGCCAGCAGTTTACAGGAGCCCTACGAGCAGTACTTC. The chain combines TRBV7-9 with TRBJ2-7, with D possibly TRBD1 on 5 matching bases. The CDR3 is 13 residues long. V shed 6 bases and J shed 2 bases, with 11 bases lying between them. The germline CDR1 and CDR2 sequences are SEHNR and FQNEAQ (reference sequence).

This chain links TRBV6-5 with TRBJ2-7; 11 nucleotides line up with TRBD1. This CDR3 comprises 15 residues. The J segment lost 7 bases and the V segment lost 1 base, leaving 6 bases of the junction unmatched. Germline V gene sequence: CDR1 MNHEY, CDR2 SVGAGI. The CDR3 reads CASSYLDRGRKEQYF. In DNA, the CDR3 is TGTGCCAGCAGTTACTTGGACAGGGGGCGTAAGGAGCAGTACTTC.

The genes are TRBV2 and TRBJ1-2; D unclear. Germline values: CDR1 SNHLY, CDR2 FYNNEI. This CDR3 comprises 12 residues. Trimming shortened V by 4 bases and J by 5 bases, and 8 bases separated the two germline ends. The CDR3 sequence is CASSGTEYGYTF. The CDR3 coding sequence is TGTGCCAGCAGTGGGACCGAGTATGGCTACACCTTC.

V and J are TRBV19 and TRBJ1-5; weak D call: TRBD1 (5 bases). Trimming removed 4 bases from V and 4 bases from J, with 8 bases in between. This CDR3 region has 13 residues. Germline values: CDR1 LNHDA, CDR2 SQIVND (reference sequence). CDR3 DNA sequence: TGTGCCAGTAGTAGAGGGGATAATCAGCCCCAGCATTTT. Translation gives CASSRGDNQPQHF.

J is TRBJ2-1 and V is TRBV4-2, with D maybe TRBD2 (6 bases). Germline CDR1 LGHNA, CDR2 YNFKEQ. The CDR3 consists of 17 residues. V shed 2 bases and J shed 1 base, with 15 bases lying between them. CDR3 protein: CASSQYGRTGSYNEQFF. The CDR3, as DNA: TGTGCCAGCAGCCAATACGGGAGAACAGGATCCTACAATGAGCAGTTCTTC.

The chain employs TRBV28 and TRBJ1-1; no clear D. CDR1 is MDHEN and CDR2 is SYDVKM in the germline V gene. The CDR3 length is 13 residues. Trimming stripped 1 base from V and 1 base from J, with 4 bases between. In nucleotides, the CDR3 is TGTGCCAGCAGTTTATTGAGGAACACTGAAGCTTTCTTT. Translation: CASSLLRNTEAFF. The full variable domain, in which reference TRBV28 and TRBJ1-1 provide the parts outside the CDR3, is DVKVTQSSRYLVKRTGEKVFLECVQDMDHENMFWYRQDPGLGLRLIYFSYDVKMKEKGDIPEGYSVSREKKERFSLILESASTNQTSMYLCASSLLRNTEAFFGQGTRLTVV.

The rearrangement joins TRBV7-2 to TRBJ1-4; D unresolved. The CDR3 extends over 15 amino acids. The V end lost 5 bases, the J end lost 2 bases, and 12 bases lay between the germline ends. Per germline, CDR1 SGHTA and CDR2 FQGNSA. In DNA form, the CDR3 reads TGTGCCAGCAGCCCTCGATCACAGACTAATGAAAAACTGTTTTTT. It is translated as CASSPRSQTNEKLFF.

The chain employs TRBV10-3 and TRBJ2-5, with TRBD2 matching over 10 bases. The CDR3 length is 16 residues. CDR1 and CDR2 (germline): ENHRY, SYGVKD. The J segment lost 2 bases and the V segment lost 10 bases, leaving 13 bases of the junction unmatched. Here the CDR3 reads CATNGASGRVQETQYF. Written as DNA, the CDR3 is TGTGCCACCAACGGGGCTAGCGGGAGAGTACAAGAGACCCAGTACTTC.

The chain has TRBV4-1 and TRBJ2-6, with a possible D match to TRBD1 (6 bases). This CDR3 spans 18 amino acids. CDR1 is MGHRA, CDR2 YSYEKL, per germline. V dropped 1 base and J dropped 0 bases, with 13 bases sitting between them. CDR3 residues: CASSQGQGQFSGANVLTF. For the CDR3, the DNA is TGCGCCAGCAGCCAAGGCCAGGGGCAGTTCTCTGGGGCCAACGTCCTGACTTTC.